Listed below are T cell receptor beta chains from one sample, sequenced in a study of blood T cell repertoires in COVID-19. Using immunoSEQ multiplex PCR, the repertoire was profiled, and TCRdb retains in-frame clones only, with some absent. The sample lists about 430,000 clones; more than 70% were seen once. The sequencing input was PBMCs or T cells enriched from blood (not recorded which). The receptors shown here come from a woman aged 18-30 years who had been exposed to COVID-19. Each CDR3 is given with its conserved first and last residue. A D gene is named only where the DNA matches it firmly. Not every row has a clone size; where given, it reads once, few, many or a size class.

V	size	J	D	DNA	CDR3
TRBV28	once	TRBJ1-5	NA	TGTGCCAGCAGTCCGTCCGGGACTGCCAATCAGCCCCAGCATTTT	CASSPSGTANQPQHF
TRBV5-4	NA	TRBJ1-2	NA	TGTGCCAGCAGGCCCCTGGGGGCGCATTCTAGTCAGAGTTATGGCTACACCTTC	CASRPLGAHSSQSYGYTF
TRBV29-1	NA	TRBJ2-5	TRBD2	TGCAGTGGGCTCCGGGGGGGATACGAGACCCAGTACTTC	CSGLRGGYETQYF
TRBV7-9	few	TRBJ1-1	NA	TGTGCCAGCAGCCGCGGGGTTTCTGAAGCTTTCTTT	CASSRGVSEAFF
TRBV6-5	NA	TRBJ2-2	NA	TGTGCCAGCAGTTACTCCAGGGGCACCGGGGAGCTGTTTTTT	CASSYSRGTGELFF
TRBV28	once	TRBJ2-3	NA	TGTGCCAGCCGGATCAGGGGTAGCACAGATACGCAGTATTTT	CASRIRGSTDTQYF
TRBV30	NA	TRBJ1-2	TRBD1	TGTGCCTGGAAGCCACAACAGGGGTATGGCTACACCTTC	CAWKPQQGYGYTF
TRBV5-8	NA	TRBJ2-7	TRBD2	TGTGCCAGCAGCTGGGGACTAGCGGTCCCCTACGAGCAGTACTTC	CASSWGLAVPYEQYF
TRBV19	NA	TRBJ2-2	TRBD2	TGTGCCAGTATGATTAGCGGGAGGGTTACCGGGGAGCTGTTTTTT	CASMISGRVTGELFF
TRBV4-1	few	TRBJ2-3	NA	TGCGCCAGCAGCCAAGATCCAGGGGGGTTGACAGATACGCAGTATTTT	CASSQDPGGLTDTQYF
TRBV29-1	NA	TRBJ2-7	NA	TGCAGCGTTTTTGTGGGCGCCGGCTCCTACGAGCAGTACTTC	CSVFVGAGSYEQYF
TRBV10-3	once	TRBJ1-1	NA	TGTGCCATCAGTGAGTCCGTTATCAACACTGAAGCTTTCTTT	CAISESVINTEAFF
TRBV19	NA	TRBJ1-5	TRBD1	TGTGCCAGTCGGGACAGGGTCAATCAGCCCCAGCATTTT	CASRDRVNQPQHF
TRBV7-6	NA	TRBJ2-1	TRBD1	TGTGCCAGCAGCTTAGCGCAGGGGGCTTTCAATGAGCAGTTCTTC	CASSLAQGAFNEQFF
TRBV6-5	NA	TRBJ1-2	NA	TGTGCCAGCAGTCTAGACAGACTTTATGGCTACACCTTC	CASSLDRLYGYTF
TRBV5-1	NA	TRBJ1-2	TRBD1	TGCGCCAGCAGTCATCGGACAGGGGGTAACTATGGCTACACCTTC	CASSHRTGGNYGYTF
TRBV30	NA	TRBJ1-1	NA	TGTGCCTGGAGTAAGGACAAGAACACTGAAGCTTTCTTT	CAWSKDKNTEAFF
TRBV7-3	NA	TRBJ1-6	NA	TGTGCCAGCAGCTTACTCTCGCCAGGTTCCTCGGGAGATTCACCCCTCCACTTT	CASSLLSPGSSGDSPLHF
TRBV3-1/TRBV3-2	NA	TRBJ2-2	NA	TGTGCCAGCAGCCAAGATCTAGCTGCGAACACCGGGGAGCTGTTTTTT	CASSQDLAANTGELFF